This record covers a single T cell receptor (beta chain). J gave up 5 bases and V 3 bases, and 19 bases lay outside the gene matches. The CDR3 loop spans 19 amino acids. Germline assignment: CDR1 SGDLS and CDR2 YYNGEE. The data belong to a study of blood T cell repertoires in COVID-19. Study-level background: Samples representing acute and convalescent COVID-19 were sourced from the United States, Italy and Spain. The analysed material was cDNA or gDNA that came from T cells, B-cell-depleted T cells, or PBMCs.

In the original analysis: Amplified reference gene primers provided the basis for estimating nucleated cell counts. This table comes from immunoSEQ multiplex PCR, and its TCRdb copy is limited to in-frame clones, with some not included. That table gives V, J and clone size, and the DNA gave D and trimming. The sample holds approximately 44,000 clones, approximately 90% seen once. The chain is built from TRBV9 and TRBJ2-7, with 11 bases lining up with TRBD2. The sample taken for sequencing was peripheral blood. The receptor was isolated from a man between 60 and 75 years old with active COVID-19. CDR3 DNA: TGTGCCAGCAGCGCACTACCGAGGGTAGCGGGAGGGCCGGTGGACGAGCAGTACTTC. Residues: CASSALPRVAGGPVDEQYF. Filled out from reference TRBV9 and TRBJ2-7, the complete variable domain reads DSGVTQTPKHLITATGQRVTLRCSPRSGDLSVYWYQQSLDQGLQFLIQYYNGEERAKGNILERFSAQQFPDLHSELNLSSLELGDSALYFCASSALPRVAGGPVDEQYFGPGTRLTVT.